A selection of T cell receptor beta chains follows, all from one sample in a study of T cell responses to AZD1222 COVID-19 vaccine. The protocol was immunoSEQ multiplex PCR, while the TCRdb copy is restricted to in-frame clones and leaves out a portion. The table shows approximately 150,000 clones, with approximately 88% occurring only once. This specimen was peripheral blood, taken on day 0 of AZD1222 vaccination. The receptors originated from an adult in good health. Both conserved end residues are part of each CDR3. Each record gives: CDR3 length, J gene, V gene, D gene, clone size, CDR3 DNA, CDR3 protein. A D gene is named only where the DNA matches it firmly. Some rows mark clone size as missing; the rest say once, few, many or name a class of expanded clone.

13	TRBJ2-7	TRBV24-1	NA	NA	TGTGCCACCAGCCCCCCCGTAGGCTACGAGCAGTACTTC	CATSPPVGYEQYF
15	TRBJ2-1	TRBV28	TRBD2	NA	TGTGCCAGCAGCTTAGCGGGAGTTGCGACCAATGAGCAGTTCTTC	CASSLAGVATNEQFF
16	TRBJ2-3	TRBV5-4	TRBD2	many	TGTGCCAGCAGCCCCTTAGCGGGAGATGGCACAGATACGCAGTATTTT	CASSPLAGDGTDTQYF
17	TRBJ1-1	TRBV14	NA	NA	TGTGCCAGCAGCCAAAACCCCGTTGGGGGACCGAACACTGAAGCTTTCTTT	CASSQNPVGGPNTEAFF
13	TRBJ1-2	TRBV2	TRBD1	NA	TGTGCCAGCAGGGATCAGGGGGGCAATGGCTACACCTTC	CASRDQGGNGYTF
14	TRBJ1-1	TRBV10-2	NA	NA	TGCGCCAGCAGTGAGAGGTCAGGGAACACTGAAGCTTTCTTT	CASSERSGNTEAFF
14	TRBJ1-1	TRBV13	TRBD1	NA	TGTGCCAGCAGCTGGGGACAGACGAACACTGAAGCTTTCTTT	CASSWGQTNTEAFF
14	TRBJ2-1	TRBV19	NA	NA	TGTGCCAGTAGTAAGGGGACATCATACAATGAGCAGTTCTTC	CASSKGTSYNEQFF
15	TRBJ1-2	TRBV30	NA	NA	TGTGCCTGGACCCCTATTGGGGCCGCCGTTTATGGCTACACCTTC	CAWTPIGAAVYGYTF
18	TRBJ2-7	TRBV7-2	TRBD2	NA	TGTGCCAGCAGCTCCACGGTGGTTGGACTAGCGGGATTCAACGAGCAGTACTTC	CASSSTVVGLAGFNEQYF
16	TRBJ2-1	TRBV10-3	TRBD2	once	TGTGCCATCAGCGTCCTAGCGGGAGGGCTTTACAATGAGCAGTTCTTC	CAISVLAGGLYNEQFF
14	TRBJ2-7	TRBV7-3	NA	once	TGTGCCAGCAGCTTAACCGGAGGTTCGGCCGAGCAGTACTTC	CASSLTGGSAEQYF
16	TRBJ2-7	TRBV7-9	NA	once	TGTGCCAGCACCCCCCTGGGGGGCCAGACACGGAACGAGCAGTACTTC	CASTPLGGQTRNEQYF
14	TRBJ1-2	TRBV28	NA	NA	TGTGCCAGCACCCGAACCAGGGGTAGATTTGGCTACACCTTC	CASTRTRGRFGYTF
15	TRBJ2-3	TRBV11-3	NA	NA	TGTGCCAGCAGCTATGCCTCGGGACCCACAGATACGCAGTATTTT	CASSYASGPTDTQYF
13	TRBJ1-2	TRBV29-1	NA	NA	TGCAGCGTTGAAGATGGACAGAACTATGGCTACACCTTC	CSVEDGQNYGYTF
13	TRBJ1-3	TRBV18	NA	NA	TGTGCCAGCTCACTAGGGACCACCAACACCATATATTTT	CASSLGTTNTIYF
16	TRBJ1-4	TRBV19	NA	NA	TGTGCCAGTTTCGAGGGCACGGGTTTGGGTAATGAAAAACTGTTTTTT	CASFEGTGLGNEKLFF
16	TRBJ1-1	TRBV30	TRBD1	NA	TGTGCCTGGAGTCGCATTAGGACAGGGGGGAACACTGAAGCTTTCTTT	CAWSRIRTGGNTEAFF
13	TRBJ1-2	TRBV28	NA	NA	TGTGCCAGCAGTTTATTGGCAGACTATGGCTACACCTTC	CASSLLADYGYTF
13	TRBJ2-7	TRBV6-1	NA	NA	TGTGCCAGCACTGAAGGTCCCAGGTTGAAGCAGTACTTC	CASTEGPRLKQYF
15	TRBJ1-1	TRBV2	TRBD1	once	TGTGCCAGCAGGAGCGAGGGACAGGGGGGGACTGAAGCTTTCTTT	CASRSEGQGGTEAFF
14	TRBJ1-2	TRBV21-1	NA	NA	TGTGCCAGCAGCAATTCCTCCCTTTACCCTGGCTACACCTTC	CASSNSSLYPGYTF
13	TRBJ1-2	TRBV14	NA	NA	TGTGCCAGCAGCCAATCTTGGAACTATGGCTACACCTTC	CASSQSWNYGYTF
15	TRBJ1-3	TRBV24-1	NA	NA	TGTGCCACCAGTGAAAGCAGACTCTCTGGAAACACCATATATTTT	CATSESRLSGNTIYF
13	TRBJ2-5	TRBV6-5	NA	NA	TGTGCCAGCAGTTACAGGTCGCAAGAGACCCAGTACTTC	CASSYRSQETQYF